This passage covers 3 T cell receptor beta chains from one sample sequenced in a study of neoadjuvant anti-PD-1 for oral cavity cancer. The time point was: after neoadjuvant nivolumab, at surgical resection. Measured with immunoSEQ multiplex PCR; TCRdb has only the in-frame clones, and not every one. In the table there are about 42,000 clones, approximately 80% of which are singletons. Sample: PBMCs, taken after nivolumab (anti-PD-1) treatment. The receptors derive from a person between 40 and 85 years old with oral cavity squamous cell carcinoma.

This sequence joins TRBV5-1 and TRBJ2-1; 7 bases are shared with TRBD1. Germline trimming cut 0 bases from V and 7 bases from J; bases unmatched to any gene: 7. This CDR3 is built from 15 residues. Looked up from germline, CDR1 is SGHRS and CDR2 is YFSETQ. The CDR3 nucleotides read TGCGCCAGCAGCTTGGTAACCGGGACAGATAATGAGCAGTTCTTC. Encoded protein: CASSLVTGTDNEQFF.

The rearrangement joins TRBV5-4 to TRBJ2-5, with a weak D call TRBD2 (7 bases). The V end was cut by 3 bases, the J end by 7 bases, with 13 bases between. In germline, CDR1 is SGHNT, CDR2 YYREEE (reference sequence). CDR3 size: 13 residues. The CDR3 region has the DNA TGTGCCAGCAGCTCCCCAGGGGAGGGGACCCAGTACTTC. As protein: CASSSPGEGTQYF.

V and J are TRBV2 and TRBJ2-5; TRBD2 is a possible D gene (5 bases). V shed 3 bases and J shed 8 bases, with 13 bases lying between them. The CDR3 is 13 residues long. CDR1 and CDR2 from the germline V gene are SNHLY and FYNNEI. DNA of the CDR3: TGTGCCAGCAGTGACTCGTTGGGGAGAACCCAGTACTTC. This translates into CASSDSLGRTQYF.